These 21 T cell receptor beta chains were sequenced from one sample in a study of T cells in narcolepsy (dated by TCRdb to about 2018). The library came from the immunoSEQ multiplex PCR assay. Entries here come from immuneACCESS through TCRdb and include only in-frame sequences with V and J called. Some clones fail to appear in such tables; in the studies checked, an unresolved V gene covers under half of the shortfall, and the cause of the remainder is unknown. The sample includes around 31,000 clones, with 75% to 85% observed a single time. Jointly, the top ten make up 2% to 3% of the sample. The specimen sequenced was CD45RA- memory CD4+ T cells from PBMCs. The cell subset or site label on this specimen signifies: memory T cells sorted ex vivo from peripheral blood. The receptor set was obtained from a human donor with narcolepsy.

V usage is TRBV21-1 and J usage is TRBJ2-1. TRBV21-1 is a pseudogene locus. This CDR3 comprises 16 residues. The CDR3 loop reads CASSKGWEWRYNEQFF. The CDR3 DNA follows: TGTGCCAGCAGCAAAGGGTGGGAATGGCGCTACAATGAGCAGTTCTTC.

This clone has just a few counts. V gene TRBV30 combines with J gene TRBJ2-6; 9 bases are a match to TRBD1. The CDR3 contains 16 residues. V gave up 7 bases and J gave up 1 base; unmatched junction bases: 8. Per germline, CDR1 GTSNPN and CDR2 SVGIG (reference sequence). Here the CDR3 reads CASRQGGRSGANVLTF. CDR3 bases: TGTGCCTCACGACAGGGGGGGAGATCTGGGGCCAACGTCCTGACTTTC.

DNA of the CDR3: TGCGCCAGCAGTCTTACAGGGGCGCGTTCCCTCTTGGATACGCAGTATTTT. Protein product: CASSLTGARSLLDTQYF. The gene calls are TRBV5-1 and TRBJ2-3; 7 nucleotides match TRBD1. With V trimmed by 5 bases and J by 6 bases, 18 bases remained unmatched. The germline V gene has CDR1 SGHRS and CDR2 YFSETQ. The CDR3 is made up of 17 amino acids.

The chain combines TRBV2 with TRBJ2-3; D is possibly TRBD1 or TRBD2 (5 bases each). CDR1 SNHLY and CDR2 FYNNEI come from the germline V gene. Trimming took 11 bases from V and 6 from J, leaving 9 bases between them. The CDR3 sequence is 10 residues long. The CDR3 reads CASGRDTQYF. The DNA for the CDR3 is TGTGCCTCGGGACGGGATACGCAGTATTTT.

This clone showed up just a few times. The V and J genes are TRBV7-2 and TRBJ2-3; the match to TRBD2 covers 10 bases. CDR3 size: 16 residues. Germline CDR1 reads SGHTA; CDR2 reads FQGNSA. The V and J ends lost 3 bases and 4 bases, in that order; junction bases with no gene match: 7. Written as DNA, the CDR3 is TGTGCCAGCAGCTTCCTTAGCGGGGGGAGGGCAGATACGCAGTATTTT. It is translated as CASSFLSGGRADTQYF.

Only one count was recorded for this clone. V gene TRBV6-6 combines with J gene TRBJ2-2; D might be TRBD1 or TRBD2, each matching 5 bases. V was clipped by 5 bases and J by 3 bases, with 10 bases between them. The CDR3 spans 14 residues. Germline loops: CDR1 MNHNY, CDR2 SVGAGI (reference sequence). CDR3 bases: TGTGCCAGCAGTACAGGAGGCTACACCGGGGAGCTGTTTTTT. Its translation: CASSTGGYTGELFF.

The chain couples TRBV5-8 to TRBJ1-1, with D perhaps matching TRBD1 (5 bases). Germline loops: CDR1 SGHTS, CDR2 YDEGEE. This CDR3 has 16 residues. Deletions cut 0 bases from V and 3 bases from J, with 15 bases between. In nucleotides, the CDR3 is TGTGCCAGCAGCTTGGTACCAGGGTGGGGAGACACTGAAGCTTTCTTT. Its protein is CASSLVPGWGDTEAFF.

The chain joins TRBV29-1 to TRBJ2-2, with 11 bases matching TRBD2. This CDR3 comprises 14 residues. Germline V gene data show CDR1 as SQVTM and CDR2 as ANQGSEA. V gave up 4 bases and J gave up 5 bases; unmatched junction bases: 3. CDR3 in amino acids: CSVGLAGLTGELFF. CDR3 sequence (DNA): TGCAGCGTTGGACTAGCGGGGCTTACCGGGGAGCTGTTTTTT.

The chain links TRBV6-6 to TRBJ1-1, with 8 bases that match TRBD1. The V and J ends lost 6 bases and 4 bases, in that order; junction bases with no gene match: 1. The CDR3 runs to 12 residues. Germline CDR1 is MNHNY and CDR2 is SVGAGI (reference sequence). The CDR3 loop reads CASRQGGTEAFF. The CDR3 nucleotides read TGTGCCAGCAGACAGGGGGGCACTGAAGCTTTCTTT.

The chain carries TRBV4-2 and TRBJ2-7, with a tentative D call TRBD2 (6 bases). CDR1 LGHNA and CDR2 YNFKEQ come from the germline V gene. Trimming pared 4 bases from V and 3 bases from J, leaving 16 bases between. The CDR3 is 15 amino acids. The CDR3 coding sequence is TGTGCCAGCAGCCCGCTAACGGGAGCAGTCTACGAGCAGTACTTC. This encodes CASSPLTGAVYEQYF.

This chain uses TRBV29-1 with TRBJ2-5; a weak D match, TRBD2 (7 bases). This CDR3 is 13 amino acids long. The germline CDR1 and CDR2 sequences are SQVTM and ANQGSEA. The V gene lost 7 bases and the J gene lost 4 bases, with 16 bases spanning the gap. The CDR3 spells CSAEGGAGETQYF. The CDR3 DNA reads TGCAGCGCCGAGGGGGGGGCCGGAGAGACCCAGTACTTC.

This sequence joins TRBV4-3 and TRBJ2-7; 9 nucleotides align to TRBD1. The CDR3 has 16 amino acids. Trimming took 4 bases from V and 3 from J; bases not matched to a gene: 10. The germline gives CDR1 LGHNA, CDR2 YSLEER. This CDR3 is CASSPRPGQGNYEQYF. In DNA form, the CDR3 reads TGCGCCAGCAGCCCTAGACCGGGACAGGGTAACTACGAGCAGTACTTC.

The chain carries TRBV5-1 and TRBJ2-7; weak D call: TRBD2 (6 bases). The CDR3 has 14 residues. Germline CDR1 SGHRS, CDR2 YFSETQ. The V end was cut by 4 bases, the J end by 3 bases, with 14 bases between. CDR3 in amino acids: CASSQTSDLYEQYF. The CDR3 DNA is TGCGCCAGCAGCCAGACTAGTGACCTCTACGAGCAGTACTTC.

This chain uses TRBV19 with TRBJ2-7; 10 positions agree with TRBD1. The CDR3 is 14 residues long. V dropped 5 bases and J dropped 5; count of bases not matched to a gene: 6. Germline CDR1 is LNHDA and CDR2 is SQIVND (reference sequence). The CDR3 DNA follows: TGTGCCAGTAGTGAGGGACAGGGGTACCACGAGCAGTACTTC. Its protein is CASSEGQGYHEQYF.

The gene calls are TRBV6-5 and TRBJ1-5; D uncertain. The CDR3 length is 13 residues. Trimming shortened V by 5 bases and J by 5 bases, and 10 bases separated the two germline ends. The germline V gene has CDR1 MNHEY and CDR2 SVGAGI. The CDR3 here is CASSEQVHQPQHF. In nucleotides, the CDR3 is TGTGCCAGCAGTGAACAAGTTCATCAGCCCCAGCATTTT.

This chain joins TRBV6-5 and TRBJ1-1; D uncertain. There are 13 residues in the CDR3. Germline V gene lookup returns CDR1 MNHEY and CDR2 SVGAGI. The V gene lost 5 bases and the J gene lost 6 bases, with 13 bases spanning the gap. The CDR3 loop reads CASSRLGKPEAFF. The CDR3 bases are TGTGCCAGCAGTCGCCTAGGGAAGCCTGAAGCTTTCTTT.

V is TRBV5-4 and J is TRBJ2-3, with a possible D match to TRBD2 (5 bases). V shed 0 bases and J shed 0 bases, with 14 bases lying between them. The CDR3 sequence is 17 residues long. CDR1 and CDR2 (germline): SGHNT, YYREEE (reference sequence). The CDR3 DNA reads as TGTGCCAGCAGCTTGGAGCCTAGCTCACCTAGCACAGATACGCAGTATTTT. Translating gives CASSLEPSSPSTDTQYF.

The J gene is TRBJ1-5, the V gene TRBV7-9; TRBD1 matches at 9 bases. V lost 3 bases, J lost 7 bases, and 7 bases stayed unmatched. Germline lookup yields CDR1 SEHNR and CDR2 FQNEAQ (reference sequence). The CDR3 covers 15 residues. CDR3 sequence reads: CASSLGTGLEQPQHF. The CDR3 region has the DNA TGTGCCAGCAGCTTGGGGACAGGGTTGGAACAGCCCCAGCATTTT. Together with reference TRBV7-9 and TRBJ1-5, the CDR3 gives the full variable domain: DTGVSQNPRHKITKRGQNVTFRCDPISEHNRLYWYRQTLGQGPEFLTYFQNEAQLEKSRLLSDRFSAERPKGSFSTLEIQRTEQGDSAMYLCASSLGTGLEQPQHFGDGTRLSIL.

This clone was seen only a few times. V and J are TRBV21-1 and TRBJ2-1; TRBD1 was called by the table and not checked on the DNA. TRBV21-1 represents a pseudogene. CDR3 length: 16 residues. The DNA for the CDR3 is TGTGCCAGCAGCAAAGGGGCAGCCAGACGAAACAATGAGCAGTTCTTC. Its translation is CASSKGAARRNNEQFF.

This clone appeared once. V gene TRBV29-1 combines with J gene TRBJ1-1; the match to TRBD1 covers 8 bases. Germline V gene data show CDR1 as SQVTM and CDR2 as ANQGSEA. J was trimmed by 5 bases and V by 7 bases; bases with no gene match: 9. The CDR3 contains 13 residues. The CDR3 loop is CSAVDRGWTEAFF. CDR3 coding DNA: TGCAGCGCCGTCGACAGGGGATGGACTGAAGCTTTCTTT.

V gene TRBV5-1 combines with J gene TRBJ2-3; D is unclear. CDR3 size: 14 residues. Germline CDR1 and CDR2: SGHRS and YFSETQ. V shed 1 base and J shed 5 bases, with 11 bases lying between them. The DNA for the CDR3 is TGCGCCAGCAGCTTGTTAGGGATCGGAGATACGCAGTATTTT. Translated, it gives CASSLLGIGDTQYF.